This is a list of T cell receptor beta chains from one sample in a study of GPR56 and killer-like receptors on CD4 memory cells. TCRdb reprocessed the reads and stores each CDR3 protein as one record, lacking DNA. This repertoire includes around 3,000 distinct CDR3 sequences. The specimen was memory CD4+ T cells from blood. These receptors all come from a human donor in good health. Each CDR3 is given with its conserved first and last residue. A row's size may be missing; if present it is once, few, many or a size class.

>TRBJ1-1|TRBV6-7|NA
CASRHRGENGTEAFF
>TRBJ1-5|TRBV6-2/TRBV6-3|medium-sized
CASRPGWRGNQPQHF
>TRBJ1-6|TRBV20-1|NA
CSASRSAGSPLHF
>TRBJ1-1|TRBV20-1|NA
CSAREGSREAFF
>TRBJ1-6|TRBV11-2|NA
CASSLRAGGSSPLHF
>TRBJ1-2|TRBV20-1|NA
CSAPMTGLYGYTF
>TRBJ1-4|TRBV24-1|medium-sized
CATSGDLGRSTNEKLFF
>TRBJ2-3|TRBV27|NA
CASSLGTGTGTDTQYF
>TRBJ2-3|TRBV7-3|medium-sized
CASSLGHSTDTQYF
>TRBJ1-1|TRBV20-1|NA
CSAPQGGQAFF
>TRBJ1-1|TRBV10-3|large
CAIRRQGLYTEAFF
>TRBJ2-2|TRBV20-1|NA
CSARGLQGETGELFF
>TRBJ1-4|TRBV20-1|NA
CSTHGVVTNEKLFF
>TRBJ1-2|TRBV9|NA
CASSVAPTVSNGYTF
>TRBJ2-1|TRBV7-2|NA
CASSLSFNGGAEQFF
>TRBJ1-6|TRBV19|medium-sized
CASSISGNSPLHF
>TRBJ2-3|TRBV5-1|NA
CASSRVSGADTDTQYF
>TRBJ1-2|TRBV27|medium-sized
CASSLDRDSSATF
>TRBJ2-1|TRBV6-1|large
CASRAGATYNEQFF
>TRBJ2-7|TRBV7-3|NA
CASLGGGPAYEQYF
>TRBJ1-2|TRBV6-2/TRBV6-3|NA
CASRALRDGEEGGYTF
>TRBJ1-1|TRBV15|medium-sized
CATSRWTGVNRNTEAFF
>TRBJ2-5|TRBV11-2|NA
CASSLGTGGQETQYF
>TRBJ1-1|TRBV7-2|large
CASSRGRRNTEAFF
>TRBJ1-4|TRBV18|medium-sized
CASSRGDFSATNEKLFF
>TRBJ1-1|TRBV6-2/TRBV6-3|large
CASRALRDGNTEAFF
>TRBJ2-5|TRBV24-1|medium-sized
CATGNRDRPPYETQYF
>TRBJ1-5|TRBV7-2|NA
CASSSGGAGGETQHF
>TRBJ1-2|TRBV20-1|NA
CSARTPDYGYTF
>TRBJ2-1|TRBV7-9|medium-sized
CASSSRNTGSPYNEQFF
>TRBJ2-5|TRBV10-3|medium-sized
CAISGTAQGETQYF
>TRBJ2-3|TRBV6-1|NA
CASSELAGETSSTDTQYF
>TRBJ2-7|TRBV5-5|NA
CASSLIGGGAGWGYEQYF
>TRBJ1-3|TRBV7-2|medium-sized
CASSGGGLSSGNTIYF
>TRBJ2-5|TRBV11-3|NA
CASSLVFRREETQYF
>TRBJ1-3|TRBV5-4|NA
CASSPGTGIRNTIYF
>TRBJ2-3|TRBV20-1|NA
CSAPPPSGGWADTQYF
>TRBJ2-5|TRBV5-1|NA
CASSQVLGQEETQYF
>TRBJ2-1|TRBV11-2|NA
CASSLNIGGTNNEQFF
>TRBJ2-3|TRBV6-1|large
CASSGQVNTDTQYF
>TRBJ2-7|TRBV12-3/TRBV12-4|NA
CASSLKPEVQYF
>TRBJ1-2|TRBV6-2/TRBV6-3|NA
CASSRDRGGPYGYTF
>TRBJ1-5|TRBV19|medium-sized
CASSQGSRSNQPQHF
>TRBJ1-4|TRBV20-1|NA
CSARVAGDTNEKLFF
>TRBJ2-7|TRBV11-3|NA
CASSQGLSSYEQYF
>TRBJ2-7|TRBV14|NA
CASSPTQGSGNEQYF
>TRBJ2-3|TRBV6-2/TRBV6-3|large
CASSEGGRSTDTQYF
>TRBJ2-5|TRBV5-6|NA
CASSWQTSKETQYF
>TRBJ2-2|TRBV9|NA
CASRTGGEVGELFF